This TCR beta chain was obtained from a study of cytomegalovirus exposure and HLA in healthy donors. The study, taken as a whole, reports: Because they were indistinguishable, some V segments, including TRBV6-2 and TRBV6-3, were excluded. For TCR beta chains, V- and J-gene trimming was later linked to a missense DCLRE1C variant.

Germline CDR1 reads SGHRS; CDR2 reads YFSETQ. V trimming: 3 bases; J trimming: 2 bases; junction bases outside the gene matches: 10. The CDR3 covers 16 residues. This clone showed up just a few times. Its specificity is unknown. The PCR contained 60 Vbeta and 13 Jbeta primers. Clones were read by immunoSEQ multiplex PCR, and TCRdb kept only the in-frame ones, dropping some. Among some 130,000 clones listed, 8.9% were seen once. The sample comprised PBMCs. This TCR came from a woman aged 40 to 50 in good health and CMV-seropositive. This rearrangement joins TRBV5-1 to TRBJ2-5, with 7 bases aligning to TRBD2. The CDR3 reads CASSWSLAGDQETQYF. CDR3 in DNA: TGCGCCAGCAGCTGGTCCCTCGCGGGGGATCAAGAGACCCAGTACTTC. The full variable domain, rest sourced from reference TRBV5-1 and TRBJ2-5, is KAGVTQTPRYLIKTRGQQVTLSCSPISGHRSVSWYQQTPGQGLQFLFEYFSETQRNKGNFPGRFSGRQFSNSRSEMNVSTLELGDSALYLCASSWSLAGDQETQYFGPGTRLLVL.